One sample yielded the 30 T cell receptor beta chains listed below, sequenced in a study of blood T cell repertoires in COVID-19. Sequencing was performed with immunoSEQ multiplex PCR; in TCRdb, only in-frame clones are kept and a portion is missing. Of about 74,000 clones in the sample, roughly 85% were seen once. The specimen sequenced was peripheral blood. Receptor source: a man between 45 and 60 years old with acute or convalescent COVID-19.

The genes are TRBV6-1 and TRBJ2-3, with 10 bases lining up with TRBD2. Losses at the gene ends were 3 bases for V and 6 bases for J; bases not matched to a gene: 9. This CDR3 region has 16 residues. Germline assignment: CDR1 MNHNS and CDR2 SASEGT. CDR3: CASSESTRSGGDTQYF. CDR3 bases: TGTGCCAGCAGTGAGAGTACACGTAGCGGGGGGGATACGCAGTATTTT.

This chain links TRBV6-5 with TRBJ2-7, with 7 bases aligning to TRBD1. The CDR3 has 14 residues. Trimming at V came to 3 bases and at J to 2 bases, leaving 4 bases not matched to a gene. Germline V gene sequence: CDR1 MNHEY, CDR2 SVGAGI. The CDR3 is CASSYSQGAYEQYF. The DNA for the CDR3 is TGTGCCAGCAGTTATTCCCAGGGGGCCTACGAGCAGTACTTC.

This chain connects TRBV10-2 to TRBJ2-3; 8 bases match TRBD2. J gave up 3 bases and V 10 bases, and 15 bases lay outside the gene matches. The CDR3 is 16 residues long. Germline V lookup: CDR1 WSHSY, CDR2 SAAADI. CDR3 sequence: CATRGWNGGATDTQYF. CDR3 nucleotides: TGCGCCACAAGGGGATGGAACGGGGGGGCTACAGATACGCAGTATTTT.

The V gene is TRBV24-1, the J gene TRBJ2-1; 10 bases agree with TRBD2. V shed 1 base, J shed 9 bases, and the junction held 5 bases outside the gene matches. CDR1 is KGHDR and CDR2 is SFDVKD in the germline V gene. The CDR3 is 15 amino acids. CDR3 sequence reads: CATSDLAGGRGEQFF. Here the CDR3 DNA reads TGTGCCACCAGTGATTTAGCGGGGGGGCGAGGTGAGCAGTTCTTC.

The CDR3 DNA reads TGCGCCAGCAGCACTGGGAGGCAGAGCAGCTTCCCCCGTTGGGATACGCAGTATTTT. It encodes CASSTGRQSSFPRWDTQYF. This sequence joins TRBV5-1 and TRBJ2-3; D perhaps matches TRBD2 (6 bases). CDR3 length: 19 residues. Trimming cost V 4 bases and J 6 bases, with 30 bases left between them. Germline CDR1 and CDR2: SGHRS and YFSETQ. Based on the CDR3 plus reference TRBV5-1 and TRBJ2-3, the full variable domain is KAGVTQTPRYLIKTRGQQVTLSCSPISGHRSVSWYQQTPGQGLQFLFEYFSETQRNKGNFPGRFSGRQFSNSRSEMNVSTLELGDSALYLCASSTGRQSSFPRWDTQYFGPGTRLTVL.

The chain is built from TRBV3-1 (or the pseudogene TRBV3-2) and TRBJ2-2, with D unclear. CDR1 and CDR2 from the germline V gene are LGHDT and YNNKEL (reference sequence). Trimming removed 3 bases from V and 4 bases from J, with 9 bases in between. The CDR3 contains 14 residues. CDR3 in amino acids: CASSHEHSTGELFF. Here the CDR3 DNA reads TGTGCCAGCAGCCACGAGCACTCCACCGGGGAGCTGTTTTTT.

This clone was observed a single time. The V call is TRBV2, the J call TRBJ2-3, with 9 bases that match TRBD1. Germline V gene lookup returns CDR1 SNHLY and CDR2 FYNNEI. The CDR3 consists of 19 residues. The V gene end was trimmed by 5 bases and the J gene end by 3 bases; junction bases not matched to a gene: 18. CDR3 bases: TGTGCCAGCAGTCCTTCCCTTTTGACCGGGACAGGGAGGACAGATACGCAGTATTTT. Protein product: CASSPSLLTGTGRTDTQYF.

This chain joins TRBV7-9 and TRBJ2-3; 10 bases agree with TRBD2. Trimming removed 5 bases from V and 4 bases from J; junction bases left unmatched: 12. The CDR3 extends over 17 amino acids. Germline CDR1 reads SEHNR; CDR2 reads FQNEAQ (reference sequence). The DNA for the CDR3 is TGTGCCAGCAGCCAGCGGGGGGGCCTAGTGTTACCAGATACGCAGTATTTT. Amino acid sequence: CASSQRGGLVLPDTQYF.

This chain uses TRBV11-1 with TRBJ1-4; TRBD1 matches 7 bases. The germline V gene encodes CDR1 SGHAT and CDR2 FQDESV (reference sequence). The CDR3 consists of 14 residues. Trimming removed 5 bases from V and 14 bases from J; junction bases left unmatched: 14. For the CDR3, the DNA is TGTGCCAGCAGCACCCGACAGGGACCGGGATACCTGTTTTTT. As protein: CASSTRQGPGYLFF.

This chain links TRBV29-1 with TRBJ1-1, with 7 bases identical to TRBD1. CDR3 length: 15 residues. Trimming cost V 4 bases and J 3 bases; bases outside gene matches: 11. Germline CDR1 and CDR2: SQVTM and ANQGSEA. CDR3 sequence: CSVGGRGTAHTEAFF. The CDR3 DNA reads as TGCAGCGTTGGAGGCAGGGGGACGGCTCACACTGAAGCTTTCTTT.

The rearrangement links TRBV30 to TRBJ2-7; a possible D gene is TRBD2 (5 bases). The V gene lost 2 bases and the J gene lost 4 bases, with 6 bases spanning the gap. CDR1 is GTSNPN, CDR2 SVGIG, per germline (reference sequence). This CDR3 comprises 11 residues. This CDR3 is CAWSRGYEQYV. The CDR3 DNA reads TGTGCCTGGAGTCGGGGATACGAGCAGTACGTC.

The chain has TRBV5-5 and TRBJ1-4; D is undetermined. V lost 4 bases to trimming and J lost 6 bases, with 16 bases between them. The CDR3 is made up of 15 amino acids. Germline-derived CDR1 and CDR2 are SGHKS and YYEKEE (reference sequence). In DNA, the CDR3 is TGTGCCAGCAGCCCAACAGCGGGTAGGGATGAAAAACTGTTTTTT. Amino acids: CASSPTAGRDEKLFF.

Here the CDR3 reads CASSQDLTAGAFGSPLHF. The CDR3 bases are TGTGCCAGCAGCCAAGATCTCACAGCTGGGGCTTTTGGGTCACCCCTCCACTTT. The J gene is TRBJ1-6, the V gene TRBV3-1 (or the pseudogene TRBV3-2), with a tentative D call TRBD1 (5 bases). Germline-derived CDR1 and CDR2 are LGHDT and YNNKEL (reference sequence). The CDR3 is made up of 18 amino acids. Trimming pared 0 bases from V and 10 bases from J, leaving 22 bases between.

CDR3 DNA: TGTGCCAGCAGGCGACAGGGGGACGGTGAAGCTTTCTTT. Encoded protein: CASRRQGDGEAFF. V is TRBV2 and J is TRBJ1-1; 9 positions agree with TRBD1. The germline V gene encodes CDR1 SNHLY and CDR2 FYNNEI. The trim removed 6 bases at V and 7 bases at J, leaving 6 bases unmatched. The CDR3 is 13 residues long.

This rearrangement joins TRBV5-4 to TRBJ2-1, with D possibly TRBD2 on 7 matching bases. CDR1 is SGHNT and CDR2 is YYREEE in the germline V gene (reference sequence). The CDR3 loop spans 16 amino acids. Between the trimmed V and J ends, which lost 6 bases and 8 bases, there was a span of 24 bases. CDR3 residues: CASIRRGAESIDEQFF. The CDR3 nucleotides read TGTGCCAGCATCCGCCGGGGGGCCGAGAGTATCGATGAGCAGTTCTTC.

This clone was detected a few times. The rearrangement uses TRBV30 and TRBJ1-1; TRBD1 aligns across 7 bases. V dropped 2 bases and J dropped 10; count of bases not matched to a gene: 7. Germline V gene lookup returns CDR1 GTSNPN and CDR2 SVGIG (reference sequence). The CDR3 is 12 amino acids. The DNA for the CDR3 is TGTGCCTGGAGTCCCGACAGGGAGAGAGCTTTCTTT. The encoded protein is CAWSPDRERAFF.

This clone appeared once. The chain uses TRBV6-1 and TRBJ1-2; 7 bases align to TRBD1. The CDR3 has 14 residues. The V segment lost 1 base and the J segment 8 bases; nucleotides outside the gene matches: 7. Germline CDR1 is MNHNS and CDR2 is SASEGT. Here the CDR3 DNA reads TGTGCCAGCAGTGAAGGAGGGGGCGCGTGGGGCTACACCTTC. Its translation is CASSEGGGAWGYTF.

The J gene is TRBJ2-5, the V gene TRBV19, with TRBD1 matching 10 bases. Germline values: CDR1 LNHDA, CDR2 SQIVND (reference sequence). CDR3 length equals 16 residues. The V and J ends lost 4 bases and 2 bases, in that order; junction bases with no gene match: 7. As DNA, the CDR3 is TGTGCCAGTAGTACCGGGACAGGGGTTGGGCAAGAGACCCAGTACTTC. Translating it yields CASSTGTGVGQETQYF.

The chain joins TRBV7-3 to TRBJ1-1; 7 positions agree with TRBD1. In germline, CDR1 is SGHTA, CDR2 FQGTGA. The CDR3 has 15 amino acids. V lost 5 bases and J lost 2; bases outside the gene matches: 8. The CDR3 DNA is TGTGCCAGCAGCGACCCGGACAGGCCTAACACTGAAGCTTTCTTT. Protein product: CASSDPDRPNTEAFF.

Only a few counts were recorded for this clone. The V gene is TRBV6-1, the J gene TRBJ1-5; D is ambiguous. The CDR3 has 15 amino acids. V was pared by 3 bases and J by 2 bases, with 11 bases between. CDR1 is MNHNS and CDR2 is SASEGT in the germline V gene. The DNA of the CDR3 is TGTGCCAGCAGTGAGTTGACTGAGGGCAATCAGCCCCAGCATTTT. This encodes CASSELTEGNQPQHF.

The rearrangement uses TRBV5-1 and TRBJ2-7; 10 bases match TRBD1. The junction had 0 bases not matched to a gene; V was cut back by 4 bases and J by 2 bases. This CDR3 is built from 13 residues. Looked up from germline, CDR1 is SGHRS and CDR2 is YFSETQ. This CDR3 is CASSGTGAYEQYV. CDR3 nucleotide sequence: TGCGCCAGCAGCGGGACAGGGGCCTACGAGCAGTACGTC.

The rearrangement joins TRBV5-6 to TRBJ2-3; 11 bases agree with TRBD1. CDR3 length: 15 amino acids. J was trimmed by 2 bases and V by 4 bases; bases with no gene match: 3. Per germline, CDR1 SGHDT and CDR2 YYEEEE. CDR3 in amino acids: CASSQDRGLTDTQYF. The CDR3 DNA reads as TGTGCCAGCAGCCAGGACAGGGGGCTCACAGATACGCAGTATTTT.

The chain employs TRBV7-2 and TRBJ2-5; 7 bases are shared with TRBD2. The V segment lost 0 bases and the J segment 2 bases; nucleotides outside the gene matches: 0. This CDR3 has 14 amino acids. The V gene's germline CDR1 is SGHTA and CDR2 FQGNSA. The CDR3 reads CASSLAGGQETQYF. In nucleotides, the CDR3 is TGTGCCAGCAGCTTAGCGGGGGGGCAAGAGACCCAGTACTTC. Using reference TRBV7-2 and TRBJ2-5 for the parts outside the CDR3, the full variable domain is GAGVSQSPSNKVTEKGKDVELRCDPISGHTALYWYRQSLGQGLEFLIYFQGNSAPDKSGLPSDRFSAERTGGSVSTLTIQRTQQEDSAVYLCASSLAGGQETQYFGPGTRLLVL.

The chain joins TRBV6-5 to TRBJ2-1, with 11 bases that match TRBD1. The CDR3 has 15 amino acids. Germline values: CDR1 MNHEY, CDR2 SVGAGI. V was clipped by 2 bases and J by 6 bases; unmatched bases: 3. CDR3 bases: TGTGCCAGCAGTTACGGGACAGGGGGATTCAATGAGCAGTTCTTC. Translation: CASSYGTGGFNEQFF.

This CDR3 reads CASRGGGRGADTQYF. DNA for the CDR3: TGTGCCAGCAGAGGAGGGGGCAGGGGGGCAGATACGCAGTATTTT. V usage is TRBV6-6 and J usage is TRBJ2-3; a weak D match, TRBD1 (7 bases). Trimming removed 6 bases from V and 4 bases from J, with 17 bases in between. From germline, CDR1 is MNHNY and CDR2 SVGAGI (reference sequence). The CDR3 covers 15 residues.

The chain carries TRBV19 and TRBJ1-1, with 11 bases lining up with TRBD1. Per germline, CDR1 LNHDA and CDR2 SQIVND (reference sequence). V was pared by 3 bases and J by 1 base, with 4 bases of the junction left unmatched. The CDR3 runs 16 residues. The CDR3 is CASSIGTGGWNTEAFF. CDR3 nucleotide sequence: TGTGCCAGTAGTATCGGGACAGGGGGATGGAACACTGAAGCTTTCTTT.

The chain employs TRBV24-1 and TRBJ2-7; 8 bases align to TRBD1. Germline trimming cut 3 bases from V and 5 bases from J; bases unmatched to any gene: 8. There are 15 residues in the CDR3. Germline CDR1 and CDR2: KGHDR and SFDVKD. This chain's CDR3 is CATSDRRTGFHEQYF. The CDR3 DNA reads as TGTGCCACCAGTGATCGCCGGACAGGGTTCCACGAGCAGTACTTC.

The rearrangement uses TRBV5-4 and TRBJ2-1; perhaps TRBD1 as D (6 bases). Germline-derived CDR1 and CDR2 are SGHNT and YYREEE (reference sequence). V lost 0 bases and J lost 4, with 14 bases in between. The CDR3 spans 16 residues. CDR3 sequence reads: CASSLADSSRYNEQFF. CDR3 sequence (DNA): TGTGCCAGCAGCTTGGCGGACAGCTCCCGATACAATGAGCAGTTCTTC.

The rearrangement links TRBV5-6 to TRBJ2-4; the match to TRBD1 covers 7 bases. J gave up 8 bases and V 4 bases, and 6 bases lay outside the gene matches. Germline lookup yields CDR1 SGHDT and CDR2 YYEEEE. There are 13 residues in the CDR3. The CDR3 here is CASSRQGGDIQYF. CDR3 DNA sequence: TGTGCCAGCAGCCGACAGGGCGGAGACATTCAGTACTTC.

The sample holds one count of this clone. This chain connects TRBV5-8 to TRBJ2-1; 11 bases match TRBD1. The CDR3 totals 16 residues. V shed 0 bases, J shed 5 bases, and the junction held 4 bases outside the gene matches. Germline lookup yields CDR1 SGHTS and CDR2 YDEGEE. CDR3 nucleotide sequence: TGTGCCAGCAGCTTGGGGACAGGGGGCGGAAACAATGAGCAGTTCTTC. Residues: CASSLGTGGGNNEQFF. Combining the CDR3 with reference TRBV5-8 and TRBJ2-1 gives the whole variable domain EAGVTQSPTHLIKTRGQQATLRCSPISGHTSVYWYQQALGLGLQFLLWYDEGEERNRGNFPPRFSGRQFPNYSSELNVNALELEDSALYLCASSLGTGGGNNEQFFGPGTRLTVL.